The sequence of this T cell receptor (beta chain) was determined in a study of T cell repertoires in cytomegalovirus infection. In the study overall: HLA-B-restricted CMV epitopes that are well studied were used alongside recently identified HLA-C-restricted ones. Matching HLA type, along with CMV infection, was indicated by public TCR beta signatures.

MiXCR, applied by TCRdb to the reads, yields one record per CDR3 protein. The sample consists of under 500,000 distinct CDR3 sequences, about 42% of them appearing once. Points from the study as a whole: Ex vivo responses were dominated by HLA-C-restricted CMV-specific TCR beta clonotypes.

V shed 3 bases and J shed 1 base, with 11 bases lying between them. The CDR3 spans 16 residues. Germline V gene lookup returns CDR1 KGHDR and CDR2 SFDVKD. A note on this clonotype: What it binds is not known.

The source of this sequence is a human donor in good health (CMV status not recorded). Some clones in this sample may be carry-over from other donors' samples. The V gene is TRBV24-1, the J gene TRBJ2-2, with unresolved D. The sequences come from cultured PBMCs, collected from culture after CMV antigen stimulation. This CDR3 reads CATSDVGRKNTGELFF. The CDR3 DNA reads TGTGCCACCAGTGATGTTGGACGTAAGAACACCGGGGAGCTGTTTTTT.